A single sample gave rise to the 25 T cell receptor beta chains below, sequenced in a study of cytomegalovirus exposure and HLA in healthy donors. Primers: 60 Vbeta forward and 13 Jbeta reverse. The protocol was immunoSEQ multiplex PCR, while the TCRdb copy is restricted to in-frame clones and leaves out a portion. The sample has roughly 50,000 clones, and its top ten clones hold approximately 7%. Material: PBMCs. The receptors shown here come from a woman in her forties in good health and CMV-seronegative.

J is TRBJ1-2 and V is TRBV28, with TRBD1 as a possible D gene (5 bases). Trimming stripped 5 bases from V and 4 bases from J, with 8 bases between. The CDR3 sequence is 12 residues long. The germline gives CDR1 MDHEN, CDR2 SYDVKM. CDR3 residues: CASSRDSYGYTF. The CDR3, as DNA: TGTGCCAGCAGTCGAGACAGCTATGGCTACACCTTC.

The CDR3: CAWNGGVSGTEAFF. In DNA, the CDR3 is TGTGCCTGGAATGGGGGGGTTAGCGGCACTGAAGCTTTCTTT. This rearrangement joins TRBV30 to TRBJ1-1, with D perhaps TRBD1 (5 bases). CDR1 is GTSNPN, CDR2 SVGIG, per germline (reference sequence). This CDR3 has 14 residues. The ends were cut back, 4 bases at V and 4 bases at J, with 16 bases in the middle.

The rearrangement joins TRBV5-1 to TRBJ2-3; the match to TRBD2 covers 12 bases. Trimming removed 4 bases from V and 6 bases from J; junction bases left unmatched: 18. The CDR3 spans 19 residues. Germline V lookup: CDR1 SGHRS, CDR2 YFSETQ. Here the CDR3 reads CASSLTPGLAGRNVDTQYF. The CDR3 DNA reads TGCGCCAGCAGCCTAACTCCGGGACTAGCGGGCAGAAACGTGGATACGCAGTATTTT.

This sequence joins TRBV7-2 and TRBJ1-2; a possible D gene is TRBD1 (5 bases). The CDR3 loop spans 14 amino acids. With 5 bases removed from V and 4 bases from J, the gap between germline ends came to 14 bases. CDR1 and CDR2 from the germline V gene are SGHTA and FQGNSA. In DNA, the CDR3 is TGTGCCAGCAGCGCAGGGTCCCAAGGCTATGGCTACACCTTC. Encoded protein: CASSAGSQGYGYTF.

The CDR3 DNA reads TGTGCCAGCAGCTTAGTTGGCAGTTCCTACGAGCAGTACTTC. Protein product: CASSLVGSSYEQYF. The chain links TRBV11-3 to TRBJ2-7; D is unresolved. Germline CDR1 and CDR2: SGHNT and YENEEA. Between the trimmed V and J ends, which lost 1 base and 1 base, there was a span of 8 bases. This CDR3 region has 14 residues.

The chain employs TRBV27 and TRBJ1-6, with TRBD1 as a possible D gene (6 bases). Germline-derived CDR1 and CDR2 are MNHEY and SMNVEV (reference sequence). V lost 3 bases to trimming and J lost 8 bases, with 20 bases between them. The CDR3 contains 17 residues. The DNA of the CDR3 is TGTGCCAGCAGTTTTATGCTACAGGGAAATCTTGATTCACCCCTCCACTTT. Its translation is CASSFMLQGNLDSPLHF.

The chain uses TRBV28 and TRBJ2-7; 7 bases align to TRBD1. Unmatched junction bases numbered 12, after V lost 7 bases and J lost 6 bases. This CDR3 comprises 14 residues. Germline CDR1 is MDHEN and CDR2 is SYDVKM. The CDR3 spells CASTPGTEGLEQYF. CDR3 DNA sequence: TGTGCCAGCACTCCCGGGACAGAAGGGCTCGAGCAGTACTTC.

The chain is built from TRBV18 and TRBJ2-7; 9 bases line up with TRBD1. The J segment lost 2 bases and the V segment lost 2 bases, leaving 10 bases of the junction unmatched. The CDR3 totals 17 residues. The germline V gene has CDR1 KGHSH and CDR2 LQKENI. The CDR3: CASSPAKGQGITYEQYF. The CDR3 coding sequence is TGTGCCAGCTCACCAGCGAAGGGACAGGGAATTACCTACGAGCAGTACTTC.

The J gene is TRBJ1-4, the V gene TRBV15; possibly TRBD1 for D (6 bases). The V end lost 3 bases, the J end lost 0 bases, and 23 bases lay between the germline ends. The CDR3 sequence is 20 residues long. CDR1 is LNHNV, CDR2 YYDKDF, per germline (reference sequence). The CDR3: CATSRDPGGTLSATNEKLFF. As DNA, the CDR3 is TGTGCCACCAGCAGGGACCCCGGGGGGACATTAAGTGCAACTAATGAAAAACTGTTTTTT. Full variable domain (missing parts from reference TRBV15 and TRBJ1-4): DAMVIQNPRYQVTQFGKPVTLSCSQTLNHNVMYWYQQKSSQAPKLLFHYYDKDFNNEADTPDNFQSRRPNTSFCFLDIRSPGLGDTAMYLCATSRDPGGTLSATNEKLFFGSGTQLSVL.

V gene TRBV19 combines with J gene TRBJ2-7; no reliable D call. Germline assignment: CDR1 LNHDA and CDR2 SQIVND (reference sequence). V was shortened by 3 bases and J by 0 bases, with 18 bases between the two germline ends. This CDR3 is built from 17 residues. The CDR3 loop reads CASSILIFQPSSYEQYF. CDR3 nucleotides: TGTGCCAGTAGTATTCTGATCTTTCAACCGAGCTCCTACGAGCAGTACTTC.

The rearrangement links TRBV5-6 to TRBJ1-3; D is uncertain. Germline CDR1 reads SGHDT; CDR2 reads YYEEEE. This CDR3 is built from 14 residues. Trimming shortened V by 1 base and J by 4 bases, and 9 bases separated the two germline ends. CDR3 sequence: CASSLWVAGNTIYF. CDR3 DNA sequence: TGTGCCAGCAGCTTGTGGGTAGCGGGAAACACCATATATTTT.

The chain links TRBV15 to TRBJ1-4, with D tentatively TRBD1 (5 bases). Germline CDR1 and CDR2: LNHNV and YYDKDF (reference sequence). Trimming cost V 1 base and J 7 bases, with 16 bases left between them. CDR3 length: 16 residues. The DNA for the CDR3 is TGTGCCACCAGCAGAGCCCCGGGGGTAGGAAGTGAAAAACTGTTTTTT. Translating it yields CATSRAPGVGSEKLFF.

The chain has TRBV28 and TRBJ1-2; TRBD1 aligns across 8 bases. The CDR3 loop spans 13 amino acids. Germline CDR1 MDHEN, CDR2 SYDVKM. V dropped 6 bases and J dropped 4; count of bases not matched to a gene: 4. The CDR3 sequence is CASSPGQGYGYTF. For the CDR3, the DNA is TGTGCCAGCAGCCCAGGACAGGGCTATGGCTACACCTTC.

The V gene is TRBV5-1, the J gene TRBJ2-5, with 7 bases identical to TRBD2. Germline V lookup: CDR1 SGHRS, CDR2 YFSETQ. CDR3 size: 15 residues. Trimming cost V 0 bases and J 1 base; bases outside gene matches: 3. CDR3 in DNA: TGCGCCAGCAGCTTGGGGGGGGGTCTCCAAGAGACCCAGTACTTC. It translates to CASSLGGGLQETQYF.

This chain links TRBV5-1 with TRBJ1-3; D is undetermined. Germline values: CDR1 SGHRS, CDR2 YFSETQ. With 4 bases removed from V and 4 bases from J, the gap between germline ends came to 9 bases. The CDR3 contains 13 residues. For the CDR3, the DNA is TGCGCCAGCAGCGAGGGTGACGGAAACACCATATATTTT. Protein: CASSEGDGNTIYF.

The rearrangement links TRBV5-6 to TRBJ2-7; D gene uncertain. Trimming stripped 0 bases from V and 0 bases from J, with 7 bases between. The CDR3 covers 14 residues. Germline V CDR1 and CDR2: SGHDT, YYEEEE. The CDR3 bases are TGTGCCAGCAGCTTGGTGTACAGCTCCTACGAGCAGTACTTC. Translation gives CASSLVYSSYEQYF.

The V gene is TRBV7-2, the J gene TRBJ1-1; 8 bases fit TRBD1. With 2 bases clipped from V and 3 bases from J, the junction kept 8 bases outside the gene matches. CDR1 is SGHTA and CDR2 is FQGNSA in the germline V gene. This CDR3 spans 16 amino acids. CDR3 amino acids: CASSLSSTGVDTEAFF. In nucleotides, the CDR3 is TGTGCCAGCAGCTTATCATCGACAGGGGTGGACACTGAAGCTTTCTTT.

This chain uses TRBV5-1 with TRBJ2-3; D may be TRBD1 (7 bases). Germline lookup yields CDR1 SGHRS and CDR2 YFSETQ. V was clipped by 1 base and J by 5 bases, with 11 bases between them. The CDR3 is 14 amino acids. The CDR3 region is CASSLRQGGDTQYF. CDR3 in DNA: TGCGCCAGCAGCTTGCGGCAGGGGGGAGATACGCAGTATTTT.

The V gene is TRBV11-3, the J gene TRBJ2-1; 7 nucleotides match TRBD1. V shed 1 base, J shed 4 bases, and the junction held 4 bases outside the gene matches. The germline CDR1 and CDR2 sequences are SGHNT and YENEEA. The CDR3 runs 15 residues. CDR3 DNA: TGTGCCAGCAGCTTAGCAGGGACAGCGTACAATGAGCAGTTCTTC. Amino acid sequence: CASSLAGTAYNEQFF.

The V gene is TRBV7-9, the J gene TRBJ1-6, with unresolved D. CDR1 is SEHNR, CDR2 FQNEAQ, per germline (reference sequence). This CDR3 has 14 residues. V lost 1 base and J lost 6, with 7 bases in between. CDR3: CASSLVPSNSPLHF. As DNA, the CDR3 is TGTGCCAGCAGCTTAGTTCCGAGTAATTCACCCCTCCACTTT.

The chain links TRBV4-1 to TRBJ2-1; D is perhaps TRBD2 (7 bases). The CDR3 covers 16 residues. In germline, CDR1 is MGHRA, CDR2 YSYEKL. V was pared by 0 bases and J by 7 bases, with 16 bases between. CDR3 sequence reads: CASSQDGAGAGNEQFF. The CDR3 DNA follows: TGCGCCAGCAGCCAAGATGGCGCGGGGGCGGGGAATGAGCAGTTCTTC.

The chain employs TRBV9 and TRBJ2-3; possibly TRBD2 for D (6 bases). Trimming took off 4 bases at V and 0 bases at J, with 15 bases between the two ends. CDR1 is SGDLS and CDR2 is YYNGEE in the germline V gene. The CDR3 runs to 16 residues. Written as DNA, the CDR3 is TGTGCCAGCAGCCTATTAAGCGGGCCTAGCACAGATACGCAGTATTTT. This encodes CASSLLSGPSTDTQYF. The variable domain in full, completed from reference TRBV9 and TRBJ2-3, reads DSGVTQTPKHLITATGQRVTLRCSPRSGDLSVYWYQQSLDQGLQFLIQYYNGEERAKGNILERFSAQQFPDLHSELNLSSLELGDSALYFCASSLLSGPSTDTQYFGPGTRLTVL.

CDR3 protein: CASSDRNTGELFF. CDR3 bases: TGTGCCAGCAGTGATCGGAACACCGGGGAGCTGTTTTTT. This chain links TRBV6-4 with TRBJ2-2, with D uncertain. Germline values: CDR1 MRHNA, CDR2 SNTAGT. Trimming stripped 3 bases from V and 1 base from J, with 3 bases between. The CDR3 sequence is 13 residues long.

The chain uses TRBV5-1 and TRBJ2-7; 8 bases align to TRBD2. Germline V gene lookup returns CDR1 SGHRS and CDR2 YFSETQ. The CDR3 sequence is 15 residues long. V shed 6 bases, J shed 5 bases, and the junction held 13 bases outside the gene matches. The CDR3 sequence: CASTPGLDIPHEQYF. Written as DNA, the CDR3 is TGCGCCAGCACCCCGGGACTAGATATTCCCCACGAGCAGTACTTC.

The J gene is TRBJ2-6, the V gene TRBV28, with 12 bases identical to TRBD1. J gave up 2 bases and V 7 bases, and 6 bases lay outside the gene matches. From germline, CDR1 is MDHEN and CDR2 SYDVKM. The CDR3 runs to 17 residues. The CDR3 loop is CASKPGQGAAGANVLTF. CDR3 DNA sequence: TGTGCCAGCAAACCGGGACAGGGGGCGGCTGGGGCCAACGTCCTGACTTTC.